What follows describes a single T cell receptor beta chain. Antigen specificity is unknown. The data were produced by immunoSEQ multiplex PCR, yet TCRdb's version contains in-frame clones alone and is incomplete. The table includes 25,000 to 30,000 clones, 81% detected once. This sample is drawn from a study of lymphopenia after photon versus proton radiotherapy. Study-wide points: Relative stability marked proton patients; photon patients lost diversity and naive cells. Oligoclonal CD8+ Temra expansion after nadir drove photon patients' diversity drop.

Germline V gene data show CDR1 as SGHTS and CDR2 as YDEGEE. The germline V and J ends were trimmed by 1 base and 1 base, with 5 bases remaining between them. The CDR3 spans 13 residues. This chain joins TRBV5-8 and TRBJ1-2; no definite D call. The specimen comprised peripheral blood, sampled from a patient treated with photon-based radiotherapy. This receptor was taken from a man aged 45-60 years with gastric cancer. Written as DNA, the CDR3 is TGTGCCAGCAGCTTGAAAAGTAACTATGGCTACACCTTC. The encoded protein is CASSLKSNYGYTF.